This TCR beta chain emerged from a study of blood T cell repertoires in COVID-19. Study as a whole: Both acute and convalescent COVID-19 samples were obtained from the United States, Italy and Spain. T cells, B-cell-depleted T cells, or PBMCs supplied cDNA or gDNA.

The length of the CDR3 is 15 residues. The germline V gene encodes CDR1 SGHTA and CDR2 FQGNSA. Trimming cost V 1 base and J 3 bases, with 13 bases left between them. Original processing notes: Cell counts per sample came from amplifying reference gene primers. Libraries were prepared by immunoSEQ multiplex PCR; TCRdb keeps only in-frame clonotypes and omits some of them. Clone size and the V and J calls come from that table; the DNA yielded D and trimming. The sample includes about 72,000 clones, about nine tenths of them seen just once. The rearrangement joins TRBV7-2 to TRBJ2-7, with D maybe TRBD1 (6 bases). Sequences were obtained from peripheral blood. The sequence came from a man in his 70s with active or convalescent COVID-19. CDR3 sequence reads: CASSLGPGQVYEQYF. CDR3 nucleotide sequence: TGTGCCAGCAGCTTAGGACCGGGACAAGTCTACGAGCAGTACTTC.